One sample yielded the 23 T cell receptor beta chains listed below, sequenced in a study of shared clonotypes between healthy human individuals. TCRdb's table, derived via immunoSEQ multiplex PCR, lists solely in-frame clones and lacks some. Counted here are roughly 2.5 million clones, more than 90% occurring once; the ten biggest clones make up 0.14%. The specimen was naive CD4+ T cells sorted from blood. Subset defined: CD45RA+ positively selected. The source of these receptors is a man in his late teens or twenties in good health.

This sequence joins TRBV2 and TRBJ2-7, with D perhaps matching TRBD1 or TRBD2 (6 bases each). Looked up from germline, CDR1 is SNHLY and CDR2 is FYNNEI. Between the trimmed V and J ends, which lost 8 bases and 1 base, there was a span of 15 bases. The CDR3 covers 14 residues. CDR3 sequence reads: CASLGGTSSYEQYF. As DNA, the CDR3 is TGTGCCAGCCTCGGCGGGACAAGTTCCTACGAGCAGTACTTC.

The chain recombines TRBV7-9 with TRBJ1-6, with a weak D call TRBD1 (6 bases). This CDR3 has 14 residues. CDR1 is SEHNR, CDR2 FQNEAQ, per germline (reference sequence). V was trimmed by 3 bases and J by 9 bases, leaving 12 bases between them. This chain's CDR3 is CASSFQGKSSPLHF. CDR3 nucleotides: TGTGCCAGCAGCTTCCAGGGGAAATCTTCACCCCTCCACTTT.

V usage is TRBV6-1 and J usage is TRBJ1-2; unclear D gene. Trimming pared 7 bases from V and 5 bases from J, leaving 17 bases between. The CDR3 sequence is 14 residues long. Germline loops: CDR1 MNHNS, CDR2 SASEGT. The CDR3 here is CASNSPAPQYGYTF. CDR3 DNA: TGTGCCAGCAACAGTCCCGCTCCCCAATATGGCTACACCTTC.

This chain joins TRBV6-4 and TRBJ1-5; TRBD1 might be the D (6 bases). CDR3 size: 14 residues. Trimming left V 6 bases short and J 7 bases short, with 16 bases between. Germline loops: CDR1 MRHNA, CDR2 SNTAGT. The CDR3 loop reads CASRENRVGQPQHF. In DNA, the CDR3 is TGTGCCAGCAGAGAGAACAGGGTGGGACAGCCCCAGCATTTT.

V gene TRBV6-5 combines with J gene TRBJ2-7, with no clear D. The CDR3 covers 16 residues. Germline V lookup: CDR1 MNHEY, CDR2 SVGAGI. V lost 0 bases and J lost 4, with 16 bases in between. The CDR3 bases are TGTGCCAGCAGTTACTCATCGTTGGGTCAAAGGTACGAGCAGTACTTC. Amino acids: CASSYSSLGQRYEQYF.

The CDR3 DNA reads TGTGCCAGTAGCTTCGGACAGGGAGGAGAGACCCAGTACTTC. It is translated as CASSFGQGGETQYF. The rearrangement uses TRBV19 and TRBJ2-5; 8 bases map to TRBD1. V lost 6 bases to trimming and J lost 4 bases; unmatched junction nucleotides: 7. Germline V gene data show CDR1 as LNHDA and CDR2 as SQIVND (reference sequence). The CDR3 runs 14 residues.

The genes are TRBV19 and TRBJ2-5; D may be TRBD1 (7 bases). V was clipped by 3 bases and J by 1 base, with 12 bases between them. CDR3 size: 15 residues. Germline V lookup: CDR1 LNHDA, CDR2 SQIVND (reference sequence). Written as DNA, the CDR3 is TGTGCCAGTAGTATGGCAGGGGGGACCCAAGAGACCCAGTACTTC. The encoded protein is CASSMAGGTQETQYF. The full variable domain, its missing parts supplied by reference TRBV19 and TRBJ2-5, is DGGITQSPKYLFRKEGQNVTLSCEQNLNHDAMYWYRQDPGQGLRLIYYSQIVNDFQKGDIAEGYSVSREKKESFPLTVTSAQKNPTAFYLCASSMAGGTQETQYFGPGTRLLVL.

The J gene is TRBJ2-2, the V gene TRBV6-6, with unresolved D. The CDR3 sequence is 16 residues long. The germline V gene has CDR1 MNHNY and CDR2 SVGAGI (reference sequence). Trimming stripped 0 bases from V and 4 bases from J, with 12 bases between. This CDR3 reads CASSYSNTVSTGELFF. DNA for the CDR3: TGTGCCAGCAGTTACTCGAATACAGTGTCCACCGGGGAGCTGTTTTTT.

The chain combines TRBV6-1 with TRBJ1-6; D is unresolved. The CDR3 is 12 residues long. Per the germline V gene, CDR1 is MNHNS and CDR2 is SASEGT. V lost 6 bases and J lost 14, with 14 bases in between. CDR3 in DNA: TGTGCCAGCAGCCCCGACCCCCTGACCCTCCACTTT. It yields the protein CASSPDPLTLHF.

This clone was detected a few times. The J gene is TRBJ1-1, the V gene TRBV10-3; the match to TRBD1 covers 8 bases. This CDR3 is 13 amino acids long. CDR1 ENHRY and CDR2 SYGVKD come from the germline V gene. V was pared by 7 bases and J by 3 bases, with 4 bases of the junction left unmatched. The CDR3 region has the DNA TGTGCCATCAAGGACAGGGAGGACACTGAAGCTTTCTTT. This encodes CAIKDREDTEAFF.

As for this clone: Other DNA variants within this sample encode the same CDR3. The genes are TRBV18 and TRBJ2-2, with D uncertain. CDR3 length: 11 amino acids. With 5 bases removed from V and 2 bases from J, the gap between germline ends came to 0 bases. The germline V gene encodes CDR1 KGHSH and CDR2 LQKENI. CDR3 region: CASSNTGELFF. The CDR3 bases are TGTGCCAGCTCAAACACCGGGGAGCTGTTTTTT.

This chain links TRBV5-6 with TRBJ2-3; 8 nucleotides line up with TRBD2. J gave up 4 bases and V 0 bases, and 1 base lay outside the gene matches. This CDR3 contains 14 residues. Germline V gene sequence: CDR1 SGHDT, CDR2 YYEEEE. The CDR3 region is CASSLDGRADTQYF. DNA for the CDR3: TGTGCCAGCAGCTTGGACGGGAGGGCAGATACGCAGTATTTT.

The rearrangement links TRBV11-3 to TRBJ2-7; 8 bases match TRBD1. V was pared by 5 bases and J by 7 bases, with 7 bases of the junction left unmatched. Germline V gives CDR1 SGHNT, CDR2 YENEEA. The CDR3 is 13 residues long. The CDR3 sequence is CASSVDRVREQYF. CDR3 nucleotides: TGTGCCAGCAGCGTGGACAGGGTAAGGGAGCAGTACTTC.

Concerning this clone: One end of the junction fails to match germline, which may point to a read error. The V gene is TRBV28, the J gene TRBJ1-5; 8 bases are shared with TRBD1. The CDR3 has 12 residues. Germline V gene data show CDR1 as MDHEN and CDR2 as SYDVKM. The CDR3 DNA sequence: TGTGCCAGCAGTTCCCTATCGGGACAGGCGGATTTT. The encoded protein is CASSSLSGQADF.

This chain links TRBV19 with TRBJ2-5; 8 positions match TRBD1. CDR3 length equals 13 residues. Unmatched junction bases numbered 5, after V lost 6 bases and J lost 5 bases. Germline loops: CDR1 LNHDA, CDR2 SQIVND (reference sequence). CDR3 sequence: CASRAGGAETQYF. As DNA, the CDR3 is TGTGCCAGTAGGGCAGGGGGCGCGGAGACCCAGTACTTC.

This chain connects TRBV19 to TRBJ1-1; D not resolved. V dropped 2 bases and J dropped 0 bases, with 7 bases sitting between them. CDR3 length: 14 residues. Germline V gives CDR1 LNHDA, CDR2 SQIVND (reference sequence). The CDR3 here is CASSIWEMNTEAFF. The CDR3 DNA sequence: TGTGCCAGTAGTATATGGGAGATGAACACTGAAGCTTTCTTT.

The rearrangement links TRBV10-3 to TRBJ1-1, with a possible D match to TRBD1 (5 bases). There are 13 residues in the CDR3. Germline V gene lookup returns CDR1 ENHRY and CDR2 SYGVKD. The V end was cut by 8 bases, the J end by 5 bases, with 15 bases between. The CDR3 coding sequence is TGTGCCATCCGCGGGGGGGTCGAGACTGAAGCTTTCTTT. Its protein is CAIRGGVETEAFF.

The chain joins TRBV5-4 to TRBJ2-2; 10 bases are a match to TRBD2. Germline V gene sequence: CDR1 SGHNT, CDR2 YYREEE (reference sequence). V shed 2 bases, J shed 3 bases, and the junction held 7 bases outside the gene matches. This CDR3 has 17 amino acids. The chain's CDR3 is CASSFPSGGRDTGELFF. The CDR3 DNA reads TGTGCCAGCAGCTTTCCTAGCGGGGGCAGGGACACCGGGGAGCTGTTTTTT.

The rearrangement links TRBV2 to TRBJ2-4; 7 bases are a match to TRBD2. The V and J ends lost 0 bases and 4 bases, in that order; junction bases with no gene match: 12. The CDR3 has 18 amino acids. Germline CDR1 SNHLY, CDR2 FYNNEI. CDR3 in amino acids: CASSEALRNGLDKNIQYF. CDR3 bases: TGTGCCAGCAGTGAAGCGCTTCGGAATGGACTAGATAAAAACATTCAGTACTTC.

CDR3 bases: TGTGCCAGCAGCTTGGACGTTCTAAACATTCAGTACTTC. Translated: CASSLDVLNIQYF. This sequence joins TRBV5-5 and TRBJ2-4; D gene unclear. This CDR3 contains 13 residues. Germline V gene data show CDR1 as SGHKS and CDR2 as YYEKEE (reference sequence). Trimming stripped 0 bases from V and 6 bases from J, with 7 bases between.

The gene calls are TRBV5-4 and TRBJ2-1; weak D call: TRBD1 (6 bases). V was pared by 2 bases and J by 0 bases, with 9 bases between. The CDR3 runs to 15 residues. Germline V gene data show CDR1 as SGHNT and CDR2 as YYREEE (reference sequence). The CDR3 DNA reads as TGTGCCAGCAGCTTAATGACAGGCTCCTACAATGAGCAGTTCTTC. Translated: CASSLMTGSYNEQFF.

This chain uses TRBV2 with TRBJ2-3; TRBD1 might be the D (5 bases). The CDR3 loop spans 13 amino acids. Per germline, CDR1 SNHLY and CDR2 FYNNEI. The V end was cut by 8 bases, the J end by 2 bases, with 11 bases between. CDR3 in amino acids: CASETEFTDTQYF. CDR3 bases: TGTGCCAGCGAGACAGAATTCACAGATACGCAGTATTTT.

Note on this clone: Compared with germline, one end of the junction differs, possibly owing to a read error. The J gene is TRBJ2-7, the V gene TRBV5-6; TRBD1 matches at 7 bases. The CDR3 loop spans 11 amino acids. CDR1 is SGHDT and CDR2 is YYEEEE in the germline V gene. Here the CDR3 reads CASSLQGVALF. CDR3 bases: TGTGCCAGCAGCCTTCAGGGGGTAGCCCTCTTC.